The 26 T cell receptor beta chains below come from one sample, sequenced in a study of CD8 T cells in Susac syndrome. The RNA input was roughly 0.45 to 1 ug, and it was reverse transcribed with random hexamers. TCRdb passed the immunoSEQ multiplex PCR reads through MiXCR, listing each CDR3 protein once. Among around 140,000 distinct CDR3 sequences listed, approximately 95% were seen once. Material: CD4+ T cells from PBMCs. The origin of the receptors is a human donor with multiple sclerosis.

This clonotype came up a few times. Written as DNA, the CDR3 is TGCGCCAGCAGTCTGACTAGCGCCCAAGAGACCCAGTACTTC. Translation gives CASSLTSAQETQYF. The rearrangement uses TRBV5-1 and TRBJ2-5; 8 positions agree with TRBD2. V shed 5 bases, J shed 1 base, and the junction held 4 bases outside the gene matches. The CDR3 consists of 14 residues. Germline-derived CDR1 and CDR2 are SGHRS and YFSETQ.

Notes on this clonotype: The CDR3 does not close with the conserved phenylalanine or tryptophan, likely indicating a read error. The DNA is left out, because the CDR3 cannot be placed on it with certainty; the CDR3 is given as TCRdb lists it. J is TRBJ1-1 and V is TRBV5-4. Counting both end residues, the CDR3 totals 14 amino acids. Germline V gives CDR1 SGHNT, CDR2 YYREEE (reference sequence). The CDR3 sequence is CASSWDLGNTEAFL.

This sequence joins TRBV20-1 and TRBJ2-5; no firm D call. This CDR3 contains 14 residues. Germline V gene data show CDR1 as DFQATT and CDR2 as SNEGSKA (reference sequence). Trimming cost V 0 bases and J 5 bases, with 13 bases left between them. DNA of the CDR3: TGCAGTGCTAGAGATGTCGGCCTTGGGGAGACCCAGTACTTC. Translated: CSARDVGLGETQYF.

This clonotype was recorded only once. V is TRBV27 and J is TRBJ2-6; D not resolved. This CDR3 has 15 residues. Per the germline V gene, CDR1 is MNHEY and CDR2 is SMNVEV (reference sequence). Deletions cut 3 bases from V and 0 bases from J, with 6 bases between. The CDR3 DNA reads as TGTGCCAGCAGTTTTCGAAACTCTGGGGCCAACGTCCTGACTTTC. Encoded protein: CASSFRNSGANVLTF.

The chain combines TRBV30 with TRBJ2-7; TRBD2 agrees at 8 bases. V shed 0 bases, J shed 7 bases, and the junction held 8 bases outside the gene matches. The germline V gene has CDR1 GTSNPN and CDR2 SVGIG (reference sequence). CDR3 size: 14 residues. The CDR3: CAWSVNSGAREQYF. CDR3 in DNA: TGTGCCTGGAGTGTAAATAGCGGGGCTCGGGAGCAGTACTTC.

The V call is TRBV19, the J call TRBJ1-2, with 8 bases lining up with TRBD1. Germline V gives CDR1 LNHDA, CDR2 SQIVND (reference sequence). With V trimmed by 7 bases and J by 6 bases, 10 bases remained unmatched. CDR3 size: 14 residues. CDR3 DNA sequence: TGTGCCAGTACCCCACGGACAGGGCCGGATGGCTACACCTTC. It yields the protein CASTPRTGPDGYTF.

A single count supports this clonotype. The V and J genes are TRBV28 and TRBJ1-5; 7 bases are a match to TRBD1. Trimming removed 6 bases from V and 4 bases from J; junction bases left unmatched: 9. The CDR3 is made up of 15 amino acids. Germline loops: CDR1 MDHEN, CDR2 SYDVKM. In nucleotides, the CDR3 is TGTGCCAGCAGGATACAGGGGTTTAATAATCAGCCCCAGCATTTT. Residues: CASRIQGFNNQPQHF.

The rearrangement uses TRBV18 and TRBJ1-5, with TRBD1 matching over 12 bases. CDR3 length equals 15 residues. The V gene's germline CDR1 is KGHSH and CDR2 LQKENI. J gave up 6 bases and V 2 bases, and 2 bases lay outside the gene matches. CDR3 region: CASSPGTGGTQPQHF. The CDR3 region has the DNA TGTGCCAGCTCACCAGGGACAGGGGGCACTCAGCCCCAGCATTTT.

The J gene is TRBJ2-7, the V gene TRBV28; 8 bases line up with TRBD2. CDR1 and CDR2 from the germline V gene are MDHEN and SYDVKM. The junction had 5 bases not matched to a gene; V was cut back by 5 bases and J by 5 bases. There are 13 residues in the CDR3. The CDR3 DNA is TGTGCCAGCAGTCCTGGACTAGCTGACGAGCAGTACTTC. Protein: CASSPGLADEQYF.

This chain links TRBV20-1 with TRBJ2-5; TRBD2 might be the D (5 bases). This CDR3 has 15 amino acids. Looked up from germline, CDR1 is DFQATT and CDR2 is SNEGSKA (reference sequence). The V end was cut by 3 bases, the J end by 5 bases, with 19 bases between. The CDR3 is CSARRSGVPGETQYF. CDR3 DNA: TGCAGTGCTAGGAGATCCGGGGTCCCGGGGGAGACCCAGTACTTC.

This clonotype appeared a single time. The chain uses TRBV5-1 and TRBJ2-2; D tentatively reads TRBD1 or TRBD2 (5 bases each). The germline V and J ends were trimmed by 6 bases and 4 bases, with 16 bases remaining between them. The CDR3 sequence is 15 residues long. Germline lookup yields CDR1 SGHRS and CDR2 YFSETQ. The CDR3 DNA sequence: TGCGCCAGCACGGTGGGGGACGTCAGCACCGGGGAGCTGTTTTTT. Residues: CASTVGDVSTGELFF.

This chain uses TRBV30 with TRBJ2-7, with D perhaps matching TRBD1 or TRBD2 (5 bases each). Germline CDR1 and CDR2: GTSNPN and SVGIG (reference sequence). The CDR3 totals 11 residues. Trimming took off 1 base at V and 4 bases at J, with 5 bases between the two ends. The CDR3 loop is CAWSGGYEQYF. The DNA for the CDR3 is TGTGCCTGGAGTGGGGGGTACGAGCAGTACTTC.

V and J are TRBV20-1 and TRBJ1-2; D uncertain. Trimming pared 0 bases from V and 8 bases from J, leaving 13 bases between. The CDR3 has 13 residues. Germline V gene lookup returns CDR1 DFQATT and CDR2 SNEGSKA (reference sequence). CDR3 residues: CSARDRSVGGYTF. CDR3 in DNA: TGCAGTGCTAGAGACCGCTCGGTGGGGGGCTACACCTTC.

V is TRBV12-3 or TRBV12-4 and J is TRBJ2-3; D is ambiguous. CDR3 length equals 14 residues. Trimming took off 6 bases at V and 0 bases at J, with 10 bases between the two ends. CDR3 in amino acids: CASSRSGSTDTQYF. The CDR3 bases are TGTGCCAGCAGCCGTTCCGGCAGCACAGATACGCAGTATTTT.

The J gene is TRBJ1-1, the V gene TRBV3-1; D remains unclear. Deletions cut 3 bases from V and 1 base from J, with 9 bases between. CDR3 length: 14 residues. The V gene's germline CDR1 is LGHDT and CDR2 YNNKEL (reference sequence). CDR3: CASSQAKGNTEAFF. The CDR3 DNA sequence: TGTGCCAGCAGCCAGGCGAAGGGGAACACTGAAGCTTTCTTT.

V is TRBV20-1 and J is TRBJ2-5, with D possibly being TRBD2 (5 bases). The CDR3 totals 15 residues. Per the germline V gene, CDR1 is DFQATT and CDR2 is SNEGSKA (reference sequence). Between the trimmed V and J ends, which lost 6 bases and 0 bases, there was a span of 17 bases. The CDR3 nucleotides read TGCAGTGCACACGCCCGGACGGGGTACCAAGAGACCCAGTACTTC. It codes for CSAHARTGYQETQYF.

The count of this clonotype is one. The chain has TRBV20-1 and TRBJ2-7; TRBD2 aligns across 9 bases. Unmatched junction bases numbered 12, after V lost 3 bases and J lost 0 bases. Germline V gives CDR1 DFQATT, CDR2 SNEGSKA (reference sequence). The CDR3 runs 17 residues. For the CDR3, the DNA is TGCAGTGCTAGTTCTGAGAGCGGGGGGCTTTTCTCCTACGAGCAGTACTTC. As protein: CSASSESGGLFSYEQYF.

This chain connects TRBV29-1 to TRBJ2-7, with 10 bases that match TRBD1. The CDR3 consists of 13 residues. V was clipped by 7 bases and J by 2 bases; unmatched bases: 5. Germline CDR1 and CDR2: SQVTM and ANQGSEA. The CDR3 is CSGGQGGTYEQYF. The CDR3 DNA reads as TGCAGCGGTGGACAGGGGGGCACCTACGAGCAGTACTTC.

The chain uses TRBV20-1 and TRBJ2-7; TRBD1 aligns across 8 bases. V lost 3 bases to trimming and J lost 9 bases; unmatched junction nucleotides: 10. Germline CDR1 reads DFQATT; CDR2 reads SNEGSKA (reference sequence). The CDR3 has 13 residues. The chain's CDR3 is CSARVDRGVGQYF. The CDR3 DNA reads as TGCAGTGCTAGGGTCGACAGGGGAGTAGGGCAGTACTTC.

The chain combines TRBV25-1 with TRBJ2-5, with 8 bases fitting TRBD2. Germline lookup yields CDR1 MGHDK and CDR2 SYGVNS. The V and J ends lost 6 bases and 5 bases, in that order; junction bases with no gene match: 8. The CDR3 is 14 amino acids. The CDR3 is CASRQSGGRETQYF. The DNA for the CDR3 is TGTGCCAGCAGGCAAAGCGGGGGCAGGGAGACCCAGTACTTC.

This clonotype appeared once. The CDR3, as DNA: TGCAGCGTTGATCGGGGGGCTTTATACAATGAGCAGTTCTTC. This codes for CSVDRGALYNEQFF. The V and J genes are TRBV29-1 and TRBJ2-1; perhaps TRBD2 as D (7 bases). CDR1 and CDR2 (germline): SQVTM, ANQGSEA. CDR3 length equals 14 residues. The V and J ends lost 3 bases and 4 bases respectively, with 13 bases between them.

The rearrangement links TRBV13 to TRBJ1-1; perhaps TRBD1 as D (6 bases). CDR3 length: 19 residues. V dropped 0 bases and J dropped 2 bases, with 22 bases sitting between them. Germline V CDR1 and CDR2: PRHDT, FYEKMQ (reference sequence). The CDR3 DNA follows: TGTGCCAGCAGCTTAGGACGGGGACACCACCGAACCTTAAACACTGAAGCTTTCTTT. Amino acids: CASSLGRGHHRTLNTEAFF.

The V and J genes are TRBV28 and TRBJ2-2; D is possibly TRBD2 (5 bases). The CDR3 covers 16 residues. Germline V lookup: CDR1 MDHEN, CDR2 SYDVKM. V was clipped by 5 bases and J by 6 bases, with 19 bases between them. CDR3 region: CASSPPTTSSAGELFF. For the CDR3, the DNA is TGTGCCAGCAGTCCCCCAACTACTAGTTCGGCCGGGGAGCTGTTTTTT.

The J gene is TRBJ2-1, the V gene TRBV9, with TRBD1 as a possible D gene (6 bases). Germline V gives CDR1 SGDLS, CDR2 YYNGEE. The CDR3 is 14 residues long. V shed 4 bases and J shed 9 bases, with 17 bases lying between them. The CDR3 protein is CASSLKHRAGEQFF. The DNA for the CDR3 is TGTGCCAGCAGCCTCAAACACAGGGCTGGTGAGCAGTTCTTC.

The CDR3 region has the DNA TGTGCCAGCAGTTTTAACGGGGCGGGCGGTAGCGGGGATAAGCAGTTCTTC. This sequence encodes CASSFNGAGGSGDKQFF. The chain couples TRBV28 to TRBJ2-1; TRBD2 aligns across 8 bases. V lost 3 bases and J lost 11; bases outside the gene matches: 18. Per germline, CDR1 MDHEN and CDR2 SYDVKM. The CDR3 consists of 17 residues.

This clonotype was seen only once. The chain combines TRBV3-1 with TRBJ2-1, with 10 bases identical to TRBD2. Losses at the gene ends were 7 bases for V and 7 bases for J; bases not matched to a gene: 4. The CDR3 extends over 13 amino acids. In germline, CDR1 is LGHDT, CDR2 YNNKEL (reference sequence). The chain's CDR3 is CASKLGLANEQFF. The CDR3 region has the DNA TGTGCCAGCAAACTGGGACTAGCGAATGAGCAGTTCTTC.